The next 32 T cell receptor beta chains were all read from a single sample in a study of T cell responses to AZD1222 COVID-19 vaccine. Profiled with immunoSEQ multiplex PCR; TCRdb holds only in-frame clones, not every one. The sample consists of about 57,000 clones, approximately 85% of them appearing once. Sequencing used peripheral blood, obtained on day 0 of AZD1222 vaccination. The receptors were gathered from an adult in good health.

The V and J genes are TRBV11-3 and TRBJ1-3, with D possibly being TRBD1 (5 bases). V lost 6 bases, J lost 0 bases, and 12 bases lay in between. Germline CDR1 and CDR2: SGHNT and YENEEA. The CDR3 sequence is 15 residues long. This CDR3 is CASSQSQGSGNTIYF. CDR3 in DNA: TGTGCCAGCAGTCAGTCTCAGGGCTCTGGAAACACCATATATTTT.

This clone was seen just once. The rearrangement links TRBV5-4 to TRBJ1-4; D is unclear. V shed 1 base and J shed 8 bases, with 9 bases lying between them. CDR3 length equals 13 residues. CDR1 is SGHNT, CDR2 YYREEE, per germline (reference sequence). CDR3 sequence (DNA): TGTGCCAGCAGCTTGTCAGGTCGAGAAAAACTGTTTTTT. It translates to CASSLSGREKLFF.

The rearrangement links TRBV7-2 to TRBJ2-7; D possibly matches TRBD1 or TRBD2 (7 bases each). The CDR3 contains 14 residues. V shed 1 base and J shed 6 bases, with 13 bases lying between them. Germline values: CDR1 SGHTA, CDR2 FQGNSA. In DNA form, the CDR3 reads TGTGCCAGCAGCTTAGGTACAGGGGAGGGCGAGCAGTACTTC. It is translated as CASSLGTGEGEQYF.

The chain carries TRBV5-6 and TRBJ2-3, with no clear D. Germline V gene lookup returns CDR1 SGHDT and CDR2 YYEEEE. This CDR3 has 15 residues. V shed 4 bases and J shed 1 base, with 13 bases lying between them. Here the CDR3 reads CASSLGRWGTDTQYF. CDR3 nucleotide sequence: TGTGCCAGCAGCCTCGGGCGATGGGGCACAGATACGCAGTATTTT. The full variable domain, with the rest looked up from reference TRBV5-6 and TRBJ2-3, is DAGVTQSPTHLIKTRGQQVTLRCSPKSGHDTVSWYQQALGQGPQFIFQYYEEEERQRGNFPDRFSGHQFPNYSSELNVNALLLGDSALYLCASSLGRWGTDTQYFGPGTRLTVL.

In its sample, this clone was seen many times. The V gene is TRBV7-2, the J gene TRBJ1-5; D remains ambiguous. V was pared by 3 bases and J by 4 bases, with 10 bases between. The CDR3 contains 14 residues. Germline V gene data show CDR1 as SGHTA and CDR2 as FQGNSA. CDR3 sequence (DNA): TGTGCCAGCAGCTTGGGGATGAGAAATCAGCCCCAGCATTTT. Amino acid sequence: CASSLGMRNQPQHF. Complete variable domain (other parts from reference TRBV7-2 and TRBJ1-5): GAGVSQSPSNKVTEKGKDVELRCDPISGHTALYWYRQSLGQGLEFLIYFQGNSAPDKSGLPSDRFSAERTGGSVSTLTIQRTQQEDSAVYLCASSLGMRNQPQHFGDGTRLSIL.

The V gene is TRBV29-1, the J gene TRBJ2-7, with 7 bases lining up with TRBD2. From germline, CDR1 is SQVTM and CDR2 ANQGSEA. This CDR3 spans 13 amino acids. Trimming cost V 6 bases and J 5 bases; bases outside gene matches: 10. The DNA for the CDR3 is TGCAGCGTCCGGAGCGGGGTGATAGACGAGCAGTACTTC. Translating gives CSVRSGVIDEQYF.

The genes are TRBV10-2 and TRBJ1-5; D is unresolved. V was shortened by 0 bases and J by 3 bases, with 15 bases between the two germline ends. CDR1 and CDR2 from the germline V gene are WSHSY and SAAADI. This CDR3 contains 17 residues. The CDR3 protein is CASSESSGIGNNQPQHF. CDR3 nucleotide sequence: TGCGCCAGCAGTGAGTCATCTGGGATTGGGAACAATCAGCCCCAGCATTTT.

This chain links TRBV4-1 with TRBJ2-2, with 10 bases matching TRBD2. The J segment lost 9 bases and the V segment lost 3 bases, leaving 10 bases of the junction unmatched. This CDR3 has 16 amino acids. Germline V gene sequence: CDR1 MGHRA, CDR2 YSYEKL. The CDR3 loop is CASSQAGTSVNRELFF. In nucleotides, the CDR3 is TGCGCCAGCAGCCAGGCCGGGACTAGCGTTAACCGGGAGCTGTTTTTT.

This chain connects TRBV2 to TRBJ1-3, with a weak D call TRBD1 (5 bases). Germline CDR1 reads SNHLY; CDR2 reads FYNNEI. Trimming pared 6 bases from V and 2 bases from J, leaving 5 bases between. The CDR3 has 12 amino acids. The CDR3 spells CASSRAGNTIYF. CDR3 in DNA: TGTGCCAGCAGCAGGGCTGGAAACACCATATATTTT.

The chain has TRBV29-1 and TRBJ1-2; no definite D call. Trimming removed 4 bases from V and 2 bases from J, with 8 bases in between. CDR3 length: 12 amino acids. Germline V gene sequence: CDR1 SQVTM, CDR2 ANQGSEA. CDR3 nucleotide sequence: TGCAGCGTTGCTGAAGGGAACTATGGCTACACCTTC. Translation: CSVAEGNYGYTF.

The chain combines TRBV2 with TRBJ2-7, with TRBD1 identical over 10 bases. V lost 4 bases, J lost 4 bases, and 1 base stayed unmatched. CDR1 and CDR2 from the germline V gene are SNHLY and FYNNEI. CDR3 length: 13 residues. The DNA of the CDR3 is TGTGCCAGCAGTGGGGACAGGGGTTACGAGCAGTACTTC. This codes for CASSGDRGYEQYF. Combining the CDR3 with reference TRBV2 and TRBJ2-7 gives the whole variable domain EPEVTQTPSHQVTQMGQEVILRCVPISNHLYFYWYRQILGQKVEFLVSFYNNEISEKSEIFDDQFSVERPDGSNFTLKIRSTKLEDSAMYFCASSGDRGYEQYFGPGTRLTVT.

This chain uses TRBV5-4 with TRBJ2-7; 7 nucleotides match TRBD1. Germline assignment: CDR1 SGHNT and CDR2 YYREEE (reference sequence). The CDR3 totals 16 residues. V dropped 1 base and J dropped 2; count of bases not matched to a gene: 9. The CDR3 nucleotides read TGTGCCAGCAGCTTGAGTAGGTCACAGGGGACCTACGAGCAGTACTTC. This codes for CASSLSRSQGTYEQYF.

This chain joins TRBV14 and TRBJ2-7; 10 bases agree with TRBD1. CDR1 and CDR2 (germline): SGHDN, FVKESK. J gave up 2 bases and V 0 bases, and 4 bases lay outside the gene matches. This CDR3 comprises 16 residues. The CDR3 DNA sequence: TGTGCCAGCAGCCAAGATCCGGGACAGGGGCCCTACGAGCAGTACTTC. It is translated as CASSQDPGQGPYEQYF.

The CDR3 region is CASTPNTEAFF. In nucleotides, the CDR3 is TGTGCCTCCACCCCGAACACTGAAGCTTTCTTT. The chain is built from TRBV30 and TRBJ1-1; D unclear. V shed 7 bases and J shed 1 base, with 7 bases lying between them. The length of the CDR3 is 11 residues. CDR1 is GTSNPN, CDR2 SVGIG, per germline (reference sequence).

The chain links TRBV6-1 to TRBJ1-2; possible D gene TRBD1, 6 bases. The CDR3 consists of 16 residues. Trimming left V 3 bases short and J 4 bases short, with 18 bases between. Germline V gene data show CDR1 as MNHNS and CDR2 as SASEGT. The CDR3 region is CASSEVQYRVSYGYTF. The CDR3, as DNA: TGTGCCAGCAGTGAGGTCCAGTACAGGGTTAGCTATGGCTACACCTTC.

The genes are TRBV3-1 (or the pseudogene TRBV3-2) and TRBJ2-3; 13 bases fit TRBD2. This CDR3 contains 16 residues. The V and J ends lost 3 bases and 6 bases, in that order; junction bases with no gene match: 6. Germline CDR1 LGHDT, CDR2 YNNKEL (reference sequence). CDR3 DNA: TGTGCCAGCAGCCAGGGGACTAGCGGGGTCGGGGATACGCAGTATTTT. It specifies CASSQGTSGVGDTQYF.

The chain is built from TRBV5-8 and TRBJ2-7, with 9 positions matching TRBD1. Germline loops: CDR1 SGHTS, CDR2 YDEGEE. The CDR3 totals 14 residues. The J segment lost 3 bases and the V segment lost 4 bases, leaving 5 bases of the junction unmatched. CDR3 amino acids: CASSLTGGYYEQYF. The CDR3, as DNA: TGTGCCAGCAGCCTGACAGGGGGATACTACGAGCAGTACTTC.

This chain joins TRBV5-6 and TRBJ1-2, with D uncertain. CDR1 SGHDT and CDR2 YYEEEE come from the germline V gene. The CDR3 is 12 amino acids. V gave up 4 bases and J gave up 7 bases, with 11 bases separating them. CDR3 sequence reads: CASSQNRAGYTF. In DNA form, the CDR3 reads TGTGCCAGCAGCCAAAACAGAGCTGGCTACACCTTC.

The V and J genes are TRBV5-1 and TRBJ1-3; D may be TRBD1 (5 bases). The V gene lost 4 bases and the J gene lost 11 bases, with 16 bases spanning the gap. Germline V lookup: CDR1 SGHRS, CDR2 YFSETQ. This CDR3 spans 13 amino acids. CDR3 amino acids: CASSADRRSSIYF. DNA of the CDR3: TGCGCCAGCAGCGCTGACAGACGTAGTTCCATATATTTT.

The sample holds a few counts of this clone. The rearrangement links TRBV27 to TRBJ2-5; TRBD2 agrees at 7 bases. In germline, CDR1 is MNHEY, CDR2 SMNVEV (reference sequence). V lost 8 bases and J lost 2; bases outside the gene matches: 5. This CDR3 is built from 13 residues. The chain's CDR3 is CASSGTNQETQYF. CDR3 DNA: TGTGCCAGCTCAGGGACTAATCAAGAGACCCAGTACTTC.

This chain uses TRBV6-5 with TRBJ1-6; 8 bases are shared with TRBD1. This CDR3 spans 15 amino acids. Germline trimming cut 2 bases from V and 10 bases from J; bases unmatched to any gene: 7. Germline CDR1 MNHEY, CDR2 SVGAGI. The CDR3 region has the DNA TGTGCCAGCAGTTACGAAGGGACAGGTCAATCACCCCTCCACTTT. Translating it yields CASSYEGTGQSPLHF.

V is TRBV30 and J is TRBJ2-3; 7 nucleotides match TRBD1. CDR1 GTSNPN and CDR2 SVGIG come from the germline V gene (reference sequence). The CDR3 sequence is 14 residues long. Trimming took 4 bases from V and 4 from J; bases not matched to a gene: 8. The CDR3 sequence: CAWTTLGGADTQYF. The CDR3 DNA follows: TGTGCCTGGACCACCTTAGGGGGCGCAGATACGCAGTATTTT.

V usage is TRBV3-1 (or the pseudogene TRBV3-2) and J usage is TRBJ1-2; maybe TRBD1 (6 bases). Per germline, CDR1 LGHDT and CDR2 YNNKEL (reference sequence). Trimming took 5 bases from V and 6 from J, leaving 19 bases between them. The CDR3 is made up of 15 amino acids. The CDR3 sequence is CASSTLSGGQNGYTF. DNA of the CDR3: TGTGCCAGCAGCACTCTCAGCGGGGGGCAGAATGGCTACACCTTC.

The rearrangement links TRBV10-2 to TRBJ1-1, with D unresolved. Germline CDR1 WSHSY, CDR2 SAAADI. The length of the CDR3 is 10 residues. V was shortened by 10 bases and J by 9 bases, with 12 bases between the two germline ends. CDR3 coding DNA: TGCGCCACCTTACAGCACAAAGCTTTCTTT. The encoded protein is CATLQHKAFF.

The chain links TRBV14 to TRBJ1-3, with no clear D. This CDR3 has 16 residues. Germline V gene sequence: CDR1 SGHDN, CDR2 FVKESK. V was pared by 1 base and J by 0 bases, with 10 bases between. The CDR3 protein is CASSQGLGYSGNTIYF. The DNA for the CDR3 is TGTGCCAGCAGCCAAGGGCTCGGGTACTCTGGAAACACCATATATTTT.

The J gene is TRBJ1-6, the V gene TRBV7-9; D unclear. Germline CDR1 SEHNR, CDR2 FQNEAQ (reference sequence). V was shortened by 3 bases and J by 8 bases, with 11 bases between the two germline ends. The length of the CDR3 is 14 residues. The DNA for the CDR3 is TGTGCCAGCAGCTTGGAGGGATTTGATTCACCCCTCCACTTT. It translates to CASSLEGFDSPLHF.

The V gene is TRBV7-9, the J gene TRBJ1-2; a possible D gene is TRBD1 (6 bases). V was trimmed by 6 bases and J by 7 bases, leaving 18 bases between them. Germline lookup yields CDR1 SEHNR and CDR2 FQNEAQ (reference sequence). This CDR3 has 14 amino acids. CDR3 nucleotide sequence: TGTGCCAGCAGTGCTCAGAGGGGGGAAGGTGGCTACACCTTC. This gives the protein CASSAQRGEGGYTF.

The CDR3 DNA sequence: TGTGCCAGCAGCGTAGCGGGGGGGAATTCACCCCTCCACTTT. It yields the protein CASSVAGGNSPLHF. The chain has TRBV9 and TRBJ1-6; tentative D call: TRBD1 (5 bases). This CDR3 has 14 amino acids. Germline CDR1 reads SGDLS; CDR2 reads YYNGEE. V lost 0 bases and J lost 7, with 8 bases in between.

The chain combines TRBV5-6 with TRBJ2-1; D not resolved. Deletions cut 1 base from V and 0 bases from J, with 5 bases between. Germline V gene data show CDR1 as SGHDT and CDR2 as YYEEEE. This CDR3 contains 14 residues. The CDR3 is CASSLWGSYNEQFF. DNA for the CDR3: TGTGCCAGCAGCTTGTGGGGCTCCTACAATGAGCAGTTCTTC.

The rearrangement joins TRBV5-6 to TRBJ1-2; D possibly corresponds to TRBD1 (5 bases). The CDR3 runs to 15 residues. Germline values: CDR1 SGHDT, CDR2 YYEEEE. V was cut by 0 bases and J by 6 bases, with 15 bases left in between. The CDR3 nucleotides read TGTGCCAGCAGCTTGGTTCGGACGGGGGGTAATGGCTACACCTTC. This translates into CASSLVRTGGNGYTF. The whole variable domain, remainder taken from reference TRBV5-6 and TRBJ1-2, is DAGVTQSPTHLIKTRGQQVTLRCSPKSGHDTVSWYQQALGQGPQFIFQYYEEEERQRGNFPDRFSGHQFPNYSSELNVNALLLGDSALYLCASSLVRTGGNGYTFGSGTRLTVV.

The J gene is TRBJ1-5, the V gene TRBV20-1; D is unresolved. The CDR3 consists of 14 residues. Trimming took 3 bases from V and 6 from J, leaving 15 bases between them. Germline CDR1 is DFQATT and CDR2 is SNEGSKA (reference sequence). CDR3 protein: CSASEVEVSQPQHF. For the CDR3, the DNA is TGCAGTGCTAGTGAAGTGGAAGTAAGTCAGCCCCAGCATTTT.

V usage is TRBV5-1 and J usage is TRBJ1-6, with D hard to call. The germline V and J ends were trimmed by 0 bases and 4 bases, with 8 bases remaining between them. This CDR3 spans 15 amino acids. CDR1 and CDR2 (germline): SGHRS, YFSETQ. The CDR3 loop reads CASSLARQYNSPLHF. For the CDR3, the DNA is TGCGCCAGCAGCTTGGCCAGGCAGTATAATTCACCCCTCCACTTT.